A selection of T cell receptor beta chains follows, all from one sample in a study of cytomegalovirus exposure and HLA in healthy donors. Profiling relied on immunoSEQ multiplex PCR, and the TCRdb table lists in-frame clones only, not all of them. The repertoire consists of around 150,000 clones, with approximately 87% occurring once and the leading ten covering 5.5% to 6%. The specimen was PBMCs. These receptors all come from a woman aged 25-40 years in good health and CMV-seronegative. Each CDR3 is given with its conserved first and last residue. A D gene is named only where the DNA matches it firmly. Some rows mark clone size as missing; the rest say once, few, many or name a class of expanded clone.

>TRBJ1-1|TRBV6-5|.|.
TGTGCCAGCAGGCCACAGGGCCAAAACACTGAAGCTTTCTTT
CASRPQGQNTEAFF
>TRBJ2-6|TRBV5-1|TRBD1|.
TGCGCCAGCAGCTCCCGGGACAGGGGCGCTGGGGCCAACGTCCTGACTTTC
CASSSRDRGAGANVLTF
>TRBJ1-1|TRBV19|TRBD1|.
TGTGCCAGTAGTATAGGTACAGGGGGCACTGAAGCTTTCTTT
CASSIGTGGTEAFF
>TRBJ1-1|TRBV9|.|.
TGTGCCAGCAGCGTAGTGACGAACACTGAAGCTTTCTTT
CASSVVTNTEAFF
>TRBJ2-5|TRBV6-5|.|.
TGTGCCAGCAGTTACTCAAGGCTCGGAGAGACCCAGTACTTC
CASSYSRLGETQYF
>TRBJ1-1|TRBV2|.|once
TGTGCCAGCAGTGATCAGGCAGCCTTGAACACTGAAGCTTTCTTT
CASSDQAALNTEAFF
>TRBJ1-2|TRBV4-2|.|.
TGTGCCAGCAGCCAAGATGTAGGACAGCGCCCTTATGGCTACACCTTC
CASSQDVGQRPYGYTF
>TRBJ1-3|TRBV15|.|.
TGTGCCACCAGCAGAGATTTCGGGGATACTGGAAACACCATATATTTT
CATSRDFGDTGNTIYF
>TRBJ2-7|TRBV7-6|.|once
TGTGCCAGCAGCCCCGACCGCTACGAGCAGTACTTC
CASSPDRYEQYF
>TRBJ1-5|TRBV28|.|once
TGTGCCAGCAGTCTTCTCCGGGGGGGTCAGCCCCAGCATTTT
CASSLLRGGQPQHF
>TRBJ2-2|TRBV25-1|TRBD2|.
TGTGCCAGCAGAGGACTAGCGGGCCTCGGGGAGCTGTTTTTT
CASRGLAGLGELFF
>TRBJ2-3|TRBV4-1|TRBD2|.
TGCGCCAGCAGCCAAGAACGCGTAGCGGGAGATGTCACAGATACGCAGTATTTT
CASSQERVAGDVTDTQYF
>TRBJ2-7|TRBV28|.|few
TGTGCCAGCAACCAGGGAGCCTACGAGCAGTACTTC
CASNQGAYEQYF
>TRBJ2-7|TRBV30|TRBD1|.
TGTGCCTGCCGGCACTTGGGACAGCTTCTAGAGCAGTACTTC
CACRHLGQLLEQYF
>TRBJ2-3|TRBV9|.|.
TGTGCCAGCAGCGTAGCCGGTAGCACAGATACGCAGTATTTT
CASSVAGSTDTQYF
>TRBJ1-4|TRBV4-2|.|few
TGTGCCAGCAGCCAAGATGGCCGAGCAACTAATGAAAAACTGTTTTTT
CASSQDGRATNEKLFF
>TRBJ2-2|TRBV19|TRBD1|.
TGTGCCAGTAGTGTCGCCGCCGGGACAGGGAACACCGGGGAGCTGTTTTTT
CASSVAAGTGNTGELFF
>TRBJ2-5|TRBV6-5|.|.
TGTGCCAGCCAGCAGGGGTGGCAGCGGCAAGAGACCCAGTACTTC
CASQQGWQRQETQYF
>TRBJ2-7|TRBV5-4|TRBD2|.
TGTGCCAGCAGCTCCCGGACCAGCGGGACCTACGAGCAGTACTTC
CASSSRTSGTYEQYF
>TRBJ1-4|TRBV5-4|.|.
TGTGCCAGCAGCTTCGGTCGGGAAAAACTGTTTTTT
CASSFGREKLFF
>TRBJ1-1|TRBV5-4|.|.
TGTGCCAGCAGCTTAACAGGGACCACTGAAGCTTTCTTT
CASSLTGTTEAFF
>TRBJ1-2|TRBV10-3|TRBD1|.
TGTGCCATCAGTGACATGAACAGGGGAACTGAAGGCTACACCTTC
CAISDMNRGTEGYTF
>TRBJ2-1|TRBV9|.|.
TGTGCCAGCAGCTCCCCGGGCCTCAACAAGAATGAGCAGTTCTTC
CASSSPGLNKNEQFF
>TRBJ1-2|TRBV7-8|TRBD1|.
TGTGCCAGCAGCCCCAGGACAGGGGCTTTCTATGGCTACACCTTC
CASSPRTGAFYGYTF
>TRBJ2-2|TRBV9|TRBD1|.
TGTGCCAGCAGCCCCACAAACGACAGGGCCGTCGGGGAGCTGTTTTTT
CASSPTNDRAVGELFF
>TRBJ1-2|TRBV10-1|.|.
TGCGCCAGCATAGGGAGGGGGGTTCGTAACTATGGCTACACCTTC
CASIGRGVRNYGYTF
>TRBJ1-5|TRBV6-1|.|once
TGTGCCAGCAGTGGGGGGTATAGCAATCAGCCCCAGCATTTT
CASSGGYSNQPQHF
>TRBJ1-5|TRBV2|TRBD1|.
TGTGCCAGCGGGAAGGACAGGGCAAATCAGCCCCAGCATTTT
CASGKDRANQPQHF
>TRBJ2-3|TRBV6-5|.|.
TGTGCCAGCAGTTACAGTCCCACCCCCACAGATACGCAGTATTTT
CASSYSPTPTDTQYF
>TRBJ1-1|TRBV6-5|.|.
TGTGCCAGCAGTTACTCGTCAGGGGCAGGGACTGAAGCTTTCTTT
CASSYSSGAGTEAFF
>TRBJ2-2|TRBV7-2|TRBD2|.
TGTGCCAGCAGCTTAGCACGACTAGCGGGTGTGAACACCGGGGAGCTGTTTTTT
CASSLARLAGVNTGELFF
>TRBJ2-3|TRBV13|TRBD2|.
TGTGCCAGCAGCCCCCCGGCGGGAGTATTTGTGCCAGATACGCAGTATTTT
CASSPPAGVFVPDTQYF
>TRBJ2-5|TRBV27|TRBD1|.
TGTGCCAGCAGTTTGGGACAGGAGTGGTTAGAGACCCAGTACTTC
CASSLGQEWLETQYF
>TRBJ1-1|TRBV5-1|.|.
TGCGCCAGCAGCTATACAGGGTCGAACACTGAAGCTTTCTTT
CASSYTGSNTEAFF
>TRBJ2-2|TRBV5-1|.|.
TGCGCCAGCAGAACGGGACGAGAGGCCGGGGAGCTGTTTTTT
CASRTGREAGELFF
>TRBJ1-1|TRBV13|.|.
TGTGCCAGCAGCCCCCGACCGAGAGACACTGAAGCTTTCTTT
CASSPRPRDTEAFF
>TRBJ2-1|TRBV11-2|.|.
TGTGCCAGCAGTTCGGGAGCGGCCTACAATGAGCAGTTCTTC
CASSSGAAYNEQFF
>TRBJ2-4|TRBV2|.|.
TGTGCCAGCAGGGCTATAGGACTAGCCAAAAACATTCAGTACTTC
CASRAIGLAKNIQYF
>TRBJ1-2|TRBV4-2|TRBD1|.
TGTGCCAGCAGCCGGCCCAGTAGGACAGGCCCGGATTACACCTTC
CASSRPSRTGPDYTF
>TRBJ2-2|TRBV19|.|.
TGTGCCAGTAGTATAACCGGGGAGCTGTTTTTT
CASSITGELFF
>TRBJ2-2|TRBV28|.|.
TGTGCCAGCAGTTTACTGGGCGGGGAGCTGTTTTTT
CASSLLGGELFF
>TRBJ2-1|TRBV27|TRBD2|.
TGTGCCAGCAGTTTACGGGCGCTAGCGGGTCGTCTAAATGAGCAGTTCTTC
CASSLRALAGRLNEQFF
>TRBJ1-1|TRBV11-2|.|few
TGTGCCAGCAGCTTTGTAAGCAGCTCAATGAACACTGAAGCTTTCTTT
CASSFVSSSMNTEAFF
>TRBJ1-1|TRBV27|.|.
TGTGCCAGCAGTGAAGACAGACTAAACACTGAAGCTTTCTTT
CASSEDRLNTEAFF
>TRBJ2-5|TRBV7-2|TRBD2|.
TGTGCCAGCAGCCCCCTGACTAGCGGGAGAGGAGAGACCCAGTACTTC
CASSPLTSGRGETQYF
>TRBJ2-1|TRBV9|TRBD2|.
TGTGCCAGCAATCGACTAGCGGGAGGCGATGAGCAGTTCTTC
CASNRLAGGDEQFF
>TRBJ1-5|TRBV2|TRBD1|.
TGTGCCAGCAAAATGGGGGGACAGGTTGGTTCTCAGCCCCAGCATTTT
CASKMGGQVGSQPQHF
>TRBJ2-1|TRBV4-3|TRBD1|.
TGCGCCAGCAGCCTATGGATGGGACAGGGAGACAATGAGCAGTTCTTC
CASSLWMGQGDNEQFF
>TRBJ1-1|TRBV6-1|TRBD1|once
TGTGCCAGCAGTGGGACAGGGGTCTACACTGAAGCTTTCTTT
CASSGTGVYTEAFF
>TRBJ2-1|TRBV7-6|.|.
TGTGCCAGCAGCTTTAACATGTATGGGCATGAGCAGTTCTTC
CASSFNMYGHEQFF
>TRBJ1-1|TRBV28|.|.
TGTGCCAGCAGTTTAAAATTGAACACTGAAGCTTTCTTT
CASSLKLNTEAFF
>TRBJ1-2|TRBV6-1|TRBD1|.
TGTGCCAGCAGGAGGACAGGGGTAACCTATGGCTACACCTTC
CASRRTGVTYGYTF
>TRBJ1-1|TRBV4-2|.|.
TGTGCCAGCAGCCAAGGCAGGACGAACGAGAAAGCTTTCTTT
CASSQGRTNEKAFF
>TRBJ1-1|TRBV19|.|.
TGTGCCAGTAGTAATCCGGACGGAAACACTGAAGCTTTCTTT
CASSNPDGNTEAFF
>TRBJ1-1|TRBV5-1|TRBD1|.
TGCGCCAGCAGCCCCGACAGGGCTGGGACTGGGGAAGCTTTCTTT
CASSPDRAGTGEAFF
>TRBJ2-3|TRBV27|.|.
TGTGCCAGCAGTTTCGGTGAAGATACGCAGTATTTT
CASSFGEDTQYF
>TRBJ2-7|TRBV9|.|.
TGTGCCAGCGGGACAAATTTTTACGAGCAGTACTTC
CASGTNFYEQYF
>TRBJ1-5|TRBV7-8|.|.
TGTGCCAGCAGCGCTACAGGGAATCGCAATCAGCCCCAGCATTTT
CASSATGNRNQPQHF
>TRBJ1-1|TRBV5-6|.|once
TGTGCCAGCAGCAACACAGTTCTGACTGAAGCTTTCTTT
CASSNTVLTEAFF
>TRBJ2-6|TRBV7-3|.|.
TGTGCCAGCAGCTCAATTAGACGGTCTGGGGCCAACGTCCTGACTTTC
CASSSIRRSGANVLTF